The 19 T cell receptor beta chains presented below share a single source sample, sequenced in a study of cytomegalovirus exposure and HLA in healthy donors (dated by TCRdb to about 2017). The library was made by the immunoSEQ multiplex PCR assay. The multiplex PCR relied on a mix of 60 forward primers for TCR Vbeta segments and 13 reverse primers for TCR Jbeta segments. TCRdb provides this immuneACCESS table in a form limited to in-frame rearrangements. Some clones are lacking; in checked studies, under half of them reflect an unresolved V gene, and why the rest are absent is not known. This sample holds 150,000 to 200,000 clones; more than 60% were observed only once. Less than 11% of the sample rests with the top ten. The sample taken for sequencing was PBMCs. The receptors stem from a man aged 25-45 years in good health and CMV-seropositive.

This chain links TRBV11-3 with TRBJ2-7, with 8 nucleotides matching TRBD1. Germline trimming cut 0 bases from V and 4 bases from J; bases unmatched to any gene: 11. Germline-derived CDR1 and CDR2 are SGHNT and YENEEA. The CDR3 has 17 residues. CDR3 protein: CASSLDPSSGGLYEQYF. The CDR3 DNA reads TGTGCCAGCAGCTTAGATCCTTCTTCAGGGGGCTTGTACGAGCAGTACTTC.

The chain employs TRBV2 and TRBJ2-5, with 10 bases matching TRBD2. The DNA end favors TRBJ2-7, so the J call may be wrong. The germline V gene has CDR1 SNHLY and CDR2 FYNNEI. The CDR3 covers 15 residues. The CDR3 DNA follows: TGTGCCAGCAGTGAAGAGGCTAGCGGGAGAGCCGAGCAGTACTTC. It yields the protein CASSEEASGRAEQYF.

The chain links TRBV12-5 to TRBJ2-4; D possibly corresponds to TRBD2 (6 bases). V gave up 0 bases and J gave up 4 bases, with 16 bases separating them. The CDR3 runs to 17 residues. Germline-derived CDR1 and CDR2 are LGHNT and FRNRAP. CDR3 residues: CASGLVSTVGRKNIQYF. DNA for the CDR3: TGTGCTAGTGGTTTGGTAAGTACAGTTGGGAGGAAAAACATTCAGTACTTC.

The V gene is TRBV18, the J gene TRBJ2-3; a weak D match, TRBD2 (6 bases). Trimming stripped 5 bases from V and 8 bases from J, with 14 bases between. This CDR3 has 13 residues. Germline V lookup: CDR1 KGHSH, CDR2 LQKENI. The CDR3 spells CASSFGTSPTQYF. The CDR3, as DNA: TGTGCCAGCTCATTTGGGACTTCACCTACGCAGTATTTT.

CDR3 bases: TGTGCCAGCAGTGCGACCGGGACAGACTATAATTCACCCCTCCACTTT. Protein: CASSATGTDYNSPLHF. The chain has TRBV2 and TRBJ1-6; 7 bases agree with TRBD1. The CDR3 is 16 residues long. Per the germline V gene, CDR1 is SNHLY and CDR2 is FYNNEI. The ends lost 4 bases at V and 3 bases at J; junction bases unmatched: 6. Filled out from reference TRBV2 and TRBJ1-6, the complete variable domain reads EPEVTQTPSHQVTQMGQEVILRCVPISNHLYFYWYRQILGQKVEFLVSFYNNEISEKSEIFDDQFSVERPDGSNFTLKIRSTKLEDSAMYFCASSATGTDYNSPLHFGNGTRLTVT.

The rearrangement joins TRBV6-5 to TRBJ2-7; D might be TRBD2 (5 bases). CDR3 length: 14 amino acids. Germline loops: CDR1 MNHEY, CDR2 SVGAGI. V shed 6 bases and J shed 5 bases, with 17 bases lying between them. The CDR3 protein is CASRIRLRGHEQYF. The CDR3 DNA follows: TGTGCCAGCAGGATCCGGCTCCGAGGGCACGAGCAGTACTTC.

The chain recombines TRBV5-8 with TRBJ2-5; 14 bases are shared with TRBD2. The ends lost 4 bases at V and 5 bases at J; junction bases unmatched: 7. Germline V CDR1 and CDR2: SGHTS, YDEGEE. This CDR3 is 16 amino acids long. CDR3 sequence (DNA): TGTGCCAGCAGCACGGGACTAGCGGGAGATGGGGAGACCCAGTACTTC. It encodes CASSTGLAGDGETQYF.

This clone was recorded a few times. The genes are TRBV19 and TRBJ1-4; a possible D gene is TRBD1 (6 bases). Germline values: CDR1 LNHDA, CDR2 SQIVND (reference sequence). V lost 6 bases and J lost 5, with 13 bases in between. The CDR3 is made up of 14 amino acids. The CDR3 DNA sequence: TGTGCCAGTAGCTCCGGGACACAAAATGAAAAACTGTTTTTT. The encoded protein is CASSSGTQNEKLFF.

The chain is built from TRBV27 and TRBJ2-2; a possible D gene is TRBD2 (5 bases). The V end was cut by 8 bases, the J end by 7 bases, with 8 bases between. The CDR3 totals 11 residues. CDR1 and CDR2 from the germline V gene are MNHEY and SMNVEV (reference sequence). CDR3: CASRGLGELFF. CDR3 bases: TGTGCCAGCCGCGGACTCGGGGAGCTGTTTTTT.

CDR3 residues: CASSSGVMGSSYTEAFF. DNA for the CDR3: TGCGCCAGCAGCTCGGGGGTCATGGGCAGCTCTTACACTGAAGCTTTCTTT. This rearrangement joins TRBV5-1 to TRBJ1-1, with D possibly matching TRBD1 (5 bases). Germline loops: CDR1 SGHRS, CDR2 YFSETQ. Trimming left V 3 bases short and J 3 bases short, with 21 bases between. The CDR3 totals 17 residues.

The CDR3 DNA reads as TGTGCCAGCTCACCACCGACTAGTAGAGCTTTCTTT. Translation gives CASSPPTSRAFF. The chain links TRBV18 to TRBJ1-1; D ambiguous. The CDR3 is 12 residues long. Trimming removed 0 bases from V and 10 bases from J, with 9 bases in between. Germline-derived CDR1 and CDR2 are KGHSH and LQKENI.

By share, this clone ranks as large. The CDR3 DNA sequence: TGTGCCAGCAGCGGGACTAGCGGGATGCACGAGCAGTACTTC. Translated: CASSGTSGMHEQYF. The gene calls are TRBV6-6 and TRBJ2-7, with TRBD2 identical over 13 bases. Germline values: CDR1 MNHNY, CDR2 SVGAGI (reference sequence). The J segment lost 5 bases and the V segment lost 6 bases, leaving 4 bases of the junction unmatched. The CDR3 loop spans 14 amino acids.

CDR3 residues: CASSRWTDYGYTF. CDR3 DNA: TGTGCCAGCAGCCGATGGACAGACTATGGCTACACCTTC. The chain uses TRBV28 and TRBJ1-2; a possible D gene is TRBD1 (6 bases). The CDR3 totals 13 residues. V was shortened by 6 bases and J by 3 bases, with 11 bases between the two germline ends. Germline V CDR1 and CDR2: MDHEN, SYDVKM.

The rearrangement uses TRBV28 and TRBJ2-7; 7 bases map to TRBD1. The germline V gene encodes CDR1 MDHEN and CDR2 SYDVKM. CDR3 length: 15 amino acids. V lost 7 bases to trimming and J lost 3 bases; unmatched junction nucleotides: 12. CDR3 nucleotide sequence: TGTGCCAGCACCTCGCCTCAGGACAGGAGCTACGAGCAGTACTTC. Protein sequence: CASTSPQDRSYEQYF.

The chain links TRBV25-1 to TRBJ2-2; D gene ambiguous. The length of the CDR3 is 14 residues. CDR1 is MGHDK, CDR2 SYGVNS, per germline. Trimming removed 4 bases at V and 4 bases at J, with 10 bases between. DNA for the CDR3: TGTGCCAGCAGTGGGAGCAGATTCACCGGGGAGCTGTTTTTT. It translates to CASSGSRFTGELFF.

In this sample, this clone turned up a few times. The chain employs TRBV19 and TRBJ1-5; D ambiguous. V shed 5 bases and J shed 1 base, with 6 bases lying between them. CDR1 is LNHDA and CDR2 is SQIVND in the germline V gene (reference sequence). The CDR3 extends over 13 amino acids. The CDR3 region is CASSWESNQPQHF. For the CDR3, the DNA is TGTGCCAGTAGTTGGGAGAGCAATCAGCCCCAGCATTTT.

This clone was seen only a few times. This chain links TRBV30 with TRBJ1-5; 7 nucleotides align to TRBD1. The V gene end was trimmed by 4 bases and the J gene end by 5 bases; junction bases not matched to a gene: 17. Looked up from germline, CDR1 is GTSNPN and CDR2 is SVGIG (reference sequence). The CDR3 runs 17 residues. In nucleotides, the CDR3 is TGTGCCTGGATCAAAGGGACAGTCCAAACCTCAGATCAGCCCCAGCATTTT. Protein product: CAWIKGTVQTSDQPQHF.

A single count supports this clone. The rearrangement uses TRBV27 and TRBJ1-2; TRBD1 is a possible D gene (5 bases). This CDR3 comprises 13 residues. CDR1 is MNHEY, CDR2 SMNVEV, per germline (reference sequence). Trimming removed 6 bases at V and 4 bases at J, with 12 bases between. The CDR3 is CASSFDGGYGYTF. DNA of the CDR3: TGTGCCAGCAGCTTCGACGGGGGCTATGGCTACACCTTC.

This chain uses TRBV10-3 with TRBJ1-3; D is ambiguous. The germline V and J ends were trimmed by 3 bases and 0 bases, with 12 bases remaining between them. Germline V gene data show CDR1 as ENHRY and CDR2 as SYGVKD. This CDR3 spans 16 amino acids. The CDR3, as DNA: TGTGCCATCAGTGAAGGCGGCATCCGCTCTGGAAACACCATATATTTT. This codes for CAISEGGIRSGNTIYF.